This record concerns one TCR beta chain sequence. V dropped 5 bases and J dropped 2; count of bases not matched to a gene: 4. The V gene's germline CDR1 is MNHEY and CDR2 SVGAGI. This CDR3 spans 14 amino acids. The table came from immunoSEQ multiplex PCR; TCRdb's copy has only in-frame clones and leaves some out. The repertoire holds about 77,000 clones, with 92% as singletons. This specimen belongs to a study of T cell responses to AZD1222 COVID-19 vaccine. Analyses pooled second doses at about 4 or about 12 weeks. Specimen: peripheral blood, collected 28 days after the second AZD1222 dose. This TCR came from an adult who received the AZD1222 COVID-19 vaccine. V and J are TRBV6-5 and TRBJ2-3; the match to TRBD1 covers 7 bases. The CDR3 loop is CASSLGQFTDTQYF. The CDR3 DNA reads as TGTGCCAGCAGTCTGGGACAGTTCACAGATACGCAGTATTTT.